This paragraph covers one T cell receptor beta chain sequence. The antigen remains undetermined. This sample is part of a study of T cell responses to AZD1222 COVID-19 vaccine. Study-wide context: Second doses were pooled across both intervals (about 4 or about 12 weeks). Study-level points and caveats: Most donors were white British, females outnumbered males, and clonal diversity was possibly underestimated. Only after the peak T cell response were repertoires sampled.

Generated by immunoSEQ multiplex PCR, the TCRdb table keeps only in-frame clones and is missing some. The sample lists tens of thousands of clones, approximately 88% seen once, with approximately 30% in the top ten. The CDR3 runs 15 residues. Germline V gives CDR1 SGHRS, CDR2 YFSETQ. With 4 bases removed from V and 8 bases from J, the gap between germline ends came to 19 bases. The input for sequencing was peripheral blood, taken on day 0 of AZD1222 vaccination. The origin of this receptor is an adult in good health. The rearrangement uses TRBV5-1 and TRBJ2-1; possible D gene TRBD1, 8 bases. The CDR3 nucleotides read TGCGCCAGCAGCCCAGAGACAGGGGAGGGCGATGAGCAGTTCTTC. It codes for CASSPETGEGDEQFF.